This T cell receptor beta chain originates from a study of cytomegalovirus exposure and HLA in healthy donors. The PCR was carried out with 60 Vbeta primers and 13 Jbeta primers. TCRdb's table, derived via immunoSEQ multiplex PCR, lists solely in-frame clones and lacks some. The sample lists fewer than 200,000 clones, more than 85% occurring once. This clone was counted between two and nine times. This CDR3 is 15 amino acids long. From germline, CDR1 is SGHNT and CDR2 YYREEE (reference sequence). Trimming took off 1 base at V and 3 bases at J, with 14 bases between the two ends. Sequences were obtained from PBMCs. The gene calls are TRBV5-4 and TRBJ2-7, with D perhaps TRBD1 (5 bases). The receptor was isolated from a girl under three years old in good health and CMV-seronegative. The CDR3 region is CASSLRRERVYEQYF. DNA for the CDR3: TGTGCCAGCAGCTTGCGCAGGGAAAGGGTCTACGAGCAGTACTTC.